This TCR beta chain derives from a study of CD8+CD57+ T cells in acquired aplastic anemia. Study in general: DNA recovered from sorted CD4+ and CD8+ cells had a mean of about 3.5 ug.

Germline lookup yields CDR1 DFQATT and CDR2 SNEGSKA (reference sequence). This CDR3 region has 13 residues. V lost 3 bases and J lost 4, with 12 bases in between. By flow cytometry, patients selected for sequencing had shown an expansion of CD8+CD57+ cells. At the time of blood sampling, patients had not yet received any therapy. Profiling that covered TCR beta VDJ and CDR3 relied on genomic DNA as its template. TCRdb itself ran the reads through MiXCR, one entry per CDR3 protein. The sample has just over 450,000 distinct CDR3 sequences; roughly a third are singletons. The sequenced sample consisted of sorted CD4+, CD8+, or CD8+CD57+ T cells (not recorded which) from PBMCs. This chain connects TRBV20-1 to TRBJ2-5; TRBD2 might be the D (5 bases). The TCR comes from a human donor with aplastic anemia. This CDR3 is CSARDGILETQYF. CDR3 bases: TGCAGTGCTAGGGACGGGATACTAGAGACCCAGTACTTC.